Given below is one T cell receptor (beta chain) in context. Its specificity is unknown. The data were taken from a study of cytomegalovirus exposure and HLA in healthy donors. The wider study: Earlier findings included over 90 million unique TCR beta sequences obtained from about 180 million T cells.

Use of 60 Vbeta and 13 Jbeta primers characterized the PCR. This table comes from immunoSEQ multiplex PCR, and its TCRdb copy is limited to in-frame clones, with some not included. The sample carries roughly 190,000 clones, approximately 84% recorded once. When sampled, the donors appeared nominally healthy, though they likely had unrecorded immune exposures. Study-level findings and limits: Reports indicated that the classifier achieved high specificity and sensitivity in diagnosing cytomegalovirus status. Rarity marked most TCR sequences, yet some public TCRs occurred in many donors.

CDR1 GTSNPN and CDR2 SVGIG come from the germline V gene (reference sequence). V trimming: 4 bases; J trimming: 9 bases; junction bases outside the gene matches: 8. The CDR3 has 14 residues. Sequences were obtained from PBMCs. The TCR was taken from a female donor in good health and CMV-seronegative. The genes are TRBV30 and TRBJ1-6; 8 bases fit TRBD1. CDR3 sequence (DNA): TGTGCCTGGACTTTACAGGGGGGAAGTTCACCCCTCCACTTT. This codes for CAWTLQGGSSPLHF.